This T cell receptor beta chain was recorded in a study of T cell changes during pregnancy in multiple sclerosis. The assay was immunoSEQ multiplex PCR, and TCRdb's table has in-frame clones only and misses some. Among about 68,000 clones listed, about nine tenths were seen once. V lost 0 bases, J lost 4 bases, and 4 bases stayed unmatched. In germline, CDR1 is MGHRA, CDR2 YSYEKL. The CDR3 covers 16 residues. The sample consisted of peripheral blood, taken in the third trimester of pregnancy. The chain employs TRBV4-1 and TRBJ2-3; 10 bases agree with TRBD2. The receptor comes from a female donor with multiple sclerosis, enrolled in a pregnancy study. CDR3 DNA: TGCGCCAGCAGCCAAGAACAGCGGGGGGGACCAGATACGCAGTATTTT. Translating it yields CASSQEQRGGPDTQYF.